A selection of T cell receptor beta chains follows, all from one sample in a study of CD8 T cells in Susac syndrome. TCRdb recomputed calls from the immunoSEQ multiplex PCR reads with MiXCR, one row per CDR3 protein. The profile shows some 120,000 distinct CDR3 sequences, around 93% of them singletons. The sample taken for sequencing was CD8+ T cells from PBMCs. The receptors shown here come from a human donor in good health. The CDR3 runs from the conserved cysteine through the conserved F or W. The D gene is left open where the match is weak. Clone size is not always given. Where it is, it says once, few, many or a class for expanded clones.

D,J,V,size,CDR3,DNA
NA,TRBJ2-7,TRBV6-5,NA,CASSQTALSYEQYF,TGTGCCAGCAGTCAGACTGCTCTCTCCTACGAGCAGTACTTC
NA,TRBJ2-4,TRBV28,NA,CASSLTGVAKNIQYF,TGTGCCAGCAGTTTGACGGGGGTGGCCAAAAACATTCAGTACTTC
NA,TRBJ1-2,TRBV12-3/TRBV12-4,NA,CASSLQAAVKGYTF,TGTGCCAGCAGTTTACAGGCGGCAGTCAAGGGCTACACCTTC
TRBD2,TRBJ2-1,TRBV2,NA,CHSRASGTLSYNEQFF,TGTCACTCCCGGGCTAGCGGGACCCTCTCCTACAATGAGCAGTTCTTC
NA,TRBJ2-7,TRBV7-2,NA,CASSLVRGSYEQYF,TGTGCCAGCAGCCTCGTTCGGGGCTCCTACGAGCAGTACTTC
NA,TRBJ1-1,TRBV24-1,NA,CATRDRLNTEAFF,TGTGCCACCAGAGACAGGTTGAACACTGAAGCTTTCTTT
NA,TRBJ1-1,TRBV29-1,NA,CSVAVTEAFF,TGCAGCGTTGCAGTCACTGAAGCTTTCTTT
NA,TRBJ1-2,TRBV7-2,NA,CTSSRSRDYGYTF,TGTACCAGCAGCCGTAGCCGGGACTATGGCTACACCTTC
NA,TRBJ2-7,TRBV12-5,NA,CASGLGFLYEQYF,TGTGCTAGTGGTTTGGGCTTTCTCTACGAGCAGTACTTC
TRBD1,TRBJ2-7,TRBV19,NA,CASSTTHRGQYEQYF,TGTGCCAGTAGTACCACCCACAGGGGGCAATACGAGCAGTACTTC
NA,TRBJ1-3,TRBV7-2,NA,CASSLVPPGVNTIYF,TGTGCCAGCAGCCTGGTACCCCCTGGGGTAAACACCATATATTTT
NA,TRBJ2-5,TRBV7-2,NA,CASSALQETQYF,TGTGCCAGCAGCGCACTACAAGAGACCCAGTACTTC
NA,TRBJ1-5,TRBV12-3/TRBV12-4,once,CASSRTSANQPQHF,TGTGCCAGCAGTAGGACAAGTGCGAATCAGCCCCAGCATTTT
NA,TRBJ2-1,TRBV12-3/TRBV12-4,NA,CASRPTGTLHEQFF,TGTGCCAGCAGGCCGACAGGTACCCTCCATGAGCAGTTCTTC
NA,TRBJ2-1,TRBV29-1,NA,CSVVTGEQFF,TGCAGCGTTGTAACTGGTGAGCAGTTCTTC
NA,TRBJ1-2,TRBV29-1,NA,CSVFAGAGAYGYTF,TGCAGCGTTTTTGCTGGAGCAGGGGCCTATGGCTACACCTTC
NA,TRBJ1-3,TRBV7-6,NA,CASARDSFVSGNTIYF,TGTGCCAGCGCCCGGGATTCCTTCGTCTCTGGAAACACCATATATTTT
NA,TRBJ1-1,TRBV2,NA,CASSEGYGRNTEAFF,TGTGCCAGCAGTGAAGGATACGGCAGGAACACTGAAGCTTTCTTT
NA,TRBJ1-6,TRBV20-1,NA,CSARKRDWDNSPLHF,TGCAGTGCTAGAAAGAGGGACTGGGATAATTCACCCCTCCACTTT
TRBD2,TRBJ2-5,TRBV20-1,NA,CSASRLAGANGETQYF,TGCAGTGCTAGTCGACTAGCGGGAGCCAATGGGGAGACCCAGTACTTC
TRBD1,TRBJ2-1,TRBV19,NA,CASRTTGSSYNEQFF,TGTGCCAGTAGAACGACAGGGAGCTCCTACAATGAGCAGTTCTTC
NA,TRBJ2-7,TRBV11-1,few,CASSLAAGGPYEQYF,TGTGCCAGCAGCTTAGCGGCCGGGGGGCCCTACGAGCAGTACTTC
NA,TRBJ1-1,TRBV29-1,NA,CSATRIRTEAFF,TGCAGCGCGACCCGGATCCGGACTGAAGCTTTCTTT
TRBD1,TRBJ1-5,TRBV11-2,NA,CASSPLGGTANQPQHF,TGTGCCAGCAGCCCCCTGGGCGGGACAGCAAATCAGCCCCAGCATTTT
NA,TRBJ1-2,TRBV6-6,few,CASSLGSNYGYTF,TGTGCCAGCAGTTTGGGTTCTAACTATGGCTACACCTTC
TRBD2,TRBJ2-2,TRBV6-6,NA,CASSSRGGAEAGELFF,TGTGCCAGCAGTTCTCGGGGAGGGGCGGAGGCCGGGGAGCTGTTTTTT
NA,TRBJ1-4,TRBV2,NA,CASSDQGINEKLFF,TGTGCCAGCAGTGATCAGGGGATCAATGAAAAACTGTTTTTT
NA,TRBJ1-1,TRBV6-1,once,CASSEAKAAFF,TGTGCCAGCAGTGAAGCGAAAGCCGCTTTCTTT
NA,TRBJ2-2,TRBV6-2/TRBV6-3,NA,CASSYPSGDTGELFF,TGTGCCAGCAGTTACCCGTCGGGGGACACCGGGGAGCTGTTTTTT
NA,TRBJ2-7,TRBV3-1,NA,CASSHLSGTASSYEQYF,TGTGCCAGCAGCCACCTGTCCGGGACGGCTAGCTCCTACGAGCAGTACTTC
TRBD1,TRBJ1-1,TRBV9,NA,CASSGGQHLNTEAFF,TGTGCCAGCAGCGGGGGACAGCACTTGAACACTGAAGCTTTCTTT
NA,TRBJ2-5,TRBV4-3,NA,CASSPLSEARETQYF,TGCGCCAGCAGCCCCCTCTCCGAAGCTCGGGAGACCCAGTACTTC
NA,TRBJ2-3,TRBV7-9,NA,CASTRAAGGNTDTQYF,TGTGCCAGCACCCGGGCAGCCGGCGGGAACACAGATACGCAGTATTTT
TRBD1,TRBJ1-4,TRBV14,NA,CASSQPEQGRNEKLFF,TGTGCCAGCAGCCAGCCCGAACAGGGGAGGAATGAAAAACTGTTTTTT
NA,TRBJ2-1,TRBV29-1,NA,CSVGANRDSSSYNEQFF,TGCAGCGTTGGGGCAAATCGGGACTCCAGCTCCTACAATGAGCAGTTCTTC
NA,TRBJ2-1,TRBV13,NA,CASRYQRAPEQFF,TGTGCCAGCAGGTACCAACGGGCCCCTGAGCAGTTCTTC
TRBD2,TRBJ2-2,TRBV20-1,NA,CSVRGAGGDTGELFF,TGCAGTGTTCGAGGGGCGGGAGGGGACACCGGGGAGCTGTTTTTT
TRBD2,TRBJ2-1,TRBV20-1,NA,CSARDAAGGYNEQFF,TGCAGTGCTAGAGACGCAGCGGGAGGTTACAATGAGCAGTTCTTC
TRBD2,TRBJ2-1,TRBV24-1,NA,CATSGGSRNEQFF,TGTGCCACCAGTGGCGGGAGTAGGAATGAGCAGTTCTTC
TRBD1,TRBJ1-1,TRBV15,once,CATSRDKTGVYTEAFF,TGTGCCACCAGCAGAGATAAGACAGGGGTCTACACTGAAGCTTTCTTT
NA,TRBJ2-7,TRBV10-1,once,CASSGGPENARAGDYEQYF,TGCGCCAGCAGTGGGGGTCCCGAAAATGCACGGGCAGGGGACTACGAGCAGTACTTC
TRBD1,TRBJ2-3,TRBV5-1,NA,CASSRGGRADTQYF,TGCGCCAGCAGTCGAGGGGGCAGGGCAGATACGCAGTATTTT
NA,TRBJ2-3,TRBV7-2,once,CASSLYGVNTQYF,TGTGCCAGCAGCTTATACGGGGTGAATACGCAGTATTTT
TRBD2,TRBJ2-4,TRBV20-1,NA,CSASRSGGENIQYF,TGCAGTGCTAGTCGAAGCGGGGGGGAAAACATTCAGTACTTC
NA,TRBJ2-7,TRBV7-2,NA,CASSLGPGRIHEQYF,TGTGCCAGCAGCTTAGGTCCAGGGAGGATCCACGAGCAGTACTTC
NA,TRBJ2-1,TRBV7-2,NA,CASSSTLGGGANNEQFF,TGTGCCAGCAGCTCCACCTTGGGTGGGGGGGCCAACAATGAGCAGTTCTTC
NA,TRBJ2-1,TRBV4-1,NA,CASSQVVPNEQFF,TGCGCCAGCAGCCAAGTGGTCCCCAATGAGCAGTTCTTC
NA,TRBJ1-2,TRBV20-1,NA,CSAPTTYFLRVGSNGYTF,TGCAGTGCTCCGACCACCTATTTCCTGAGGGTTGGGTCTAATGGCTACACCTTC
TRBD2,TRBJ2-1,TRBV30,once,CASAGAINEQFF,TGTGCCTCTGCGGGAGCCATTAATGAGCAGTTCTTC
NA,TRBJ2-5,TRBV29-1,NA,CSFRTGGTQYF,TGCAGCTTCCGCACCGGAGGGACCCAGTACTTC
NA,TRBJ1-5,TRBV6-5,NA,CASSYSVPPQPQHF,TGTGCCAGCAGTTACTCTGTTCCCCCCCAGCCCCAGCATTTT
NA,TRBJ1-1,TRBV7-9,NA,CASSVQGQTEAFF,TGTGCCAGCAGCGTCCAGGGGCAAACTGAAGCTTTCTTT
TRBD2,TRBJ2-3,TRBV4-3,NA,CASSQDSGGPTDTQYF,TGCGCCAGCAGCCAAGATTCGGGGGGGCCCACAGATACGCAGTATTTT